What follows is one T cell receptor (beta chain) and its context. Participants' own reports of clinical history determined their cohort assignment. The sample originates from a study of blood T cell repertoires in COVID-19. In the study overall: Material from acute and convalescent COVID-19 was sourced from the United States, Italy and Spain.

As processed by the authors: The authors estimated nucleated cell counts from reference gene primer amplification. Repertoires were generated with immunoSEQ multiplex PCR, while TCRdb's copy carries only in-frame clones and drops some. V and J calls and clone size come straight from that table; D and trimming were deduced from the DNA. Found here are around 150,000 clones, 85% of them singletons; the top ten hold 6.2%. Germline lookup yields CDR1 SEHNR and CDR2 FQNEAQ (reference sequence). This CDR3 has 12 amino acids. V was trimmed by 5 bases and J by 4 bases, leaving 5 bases between them. The gene calls are TRBV7-9 and TRBJ2-2, with D hard to call. The sequence was obtained from a woman between 35 and 50 years old who had recovered from COVID-19. The sample consisted of PBMCs or T cells enriched from blood (not recorded which). The CDR3 loop reads CASSPITGELFF. CDR3 nucleotide sequence: TGTGCCAGCAGCCCCATCACCGGGGAGCTGTTTTTT.